A selection of T cell receptor beta chains follows, all from one sample in a study of blood T cell repertoires in COVID-19. Sequencing was performed with immunoSEQ multiplex PCR; in TCRdb, only in-frame clones are kept and a portion is missing. The repertoire holds around 320,000 clones, with around 92% as singletons. Sequencing used PBMCs or T cells enriched from blood (not recorded which). The receptors were sampled from a woman aged 50 to 65 who had been exposed to COVID-19. Both conserved end residues are part of each CDR3. D genes are given only for firm matches. Size is stated for part of the rows, as once, few or many counts, or as a class when the clone is expanded.

TRBJ2-2 | . | . | TRBV6-5 | CASSYGRDTGELFF | TGTGCCAGCAGTTACGGCAGGGACACCGGGGAGCTGTTTTTT
TRBJ1-5 | few | . | TRBV5-6 | CASSLAGNQPQHF | TGTGCCAGCAGCTTGGCGGGCAATCAGCCCCAGCATTTT
TRBJ2-2 | . | TRBD1 | TRBV10-3 | CASRPLGQRDTGELFF | TGTGCCTCCCGGCCCTTGGGACAGAGAGACACCGGGGAGCTGTTTTTT
TRBJ2-5 | . | TRBD1 | TRBV4-1 | CASSQGTGGKGETQYF | TGCGCCAGCAGCCAAGGGACAGGGGGAAAGGGGGAGACCCAGTACTTC
TRBJ2-7 | . | TRBD1 | TRBV5-1 | CASSLGTGVLGEQYF | TGCGCCAGCAGCTTAGGGACAGGCGTTCTAGGTGAGCAGTACTTC
TRBJ2-1 | . | TRBD2 | TRBV7-2 | CASSRGGIRFNEQFF | TGTGCCAGCAGCCGGGGAGGGATCCGTTTCAATGAGCAGTTCTTC
TRBJ2-7 | . | TRBD1 | TRBV3-1/TRBV3-2 | CASSHRQGKSNEQYF | TGTGCCAGCAGCCACCGACAGGGAAAGTCGAACGAGCAGTACTTC
TRBJ1-2 | . | . | TRBV5-1 | CASSPTPGTTLDYGYTF | TGCGCCAGCAGCCCCACCCCCGGGACAACTCTCGACTATGGCTACACCTTC
TRBJ2-7 | once | TRBD1 | TRBV5-1 | CASSPRDRAYEQYF | TGCGCCAGCAGCCCCCGGGACAGAGCCTACGAGCAGTACTTC
TRBJ1-5 | once | . | TRBV5-1 | CASSLDPGGEPQHF | TGCGCCAGCAGCTTGGATCCAGGCGGGGAGCCCCAGCATTTT
TRBJ2-5 | . | TRBD2 | TRBV10-1 | CASKPQEPPSGGALYQETQYF | TGCGCCAGCAAACCCCAAGAGCCCCCTAGCGGGGGGGCCCTGTACCAAGAGACCCAGTACTTC
TRBJ1-2 | few | . | TRBV28 | CASRGGDYGYTF | TGTGCCAGCAGAGGCGGAGATTATGGCTACACCTTC